Here is one T cell receptor (beta chain) with its context. The antigen is undetermined. Trimming removed 3 bases at V and 4 bases at J, with 10 bases between. The CDR3 length is 13 residues. Germline lookup yields CDR1 SGHRS and CDR2 YFSETQ. Profiling relied on immunoSEQ multiplex PCR, and the TCRdb table lists in-frame clones only, not all of them. In the table there are fewer than 130,000 clones, 80% to 90% of which are singletons. This entry belongs to a study of T cell responses to AZD1222 COVID-19 vaccine. Study-wide results and caveats: Reportedly, nearly half the spike-specific TCRs target unmutated variant regions.

Sequenced material: peripheral blood, taken 28 days after the second AZD1222 dose. V is TRBV5-1 and J is TRBJ1-1; no firm D call. The sequence was collected from an adult who received the AZD1222 COVID-19 vaccine. In nucleotides, the CDR3 is TGCGCCAGCAGCTACACCGGGAGCACTGAAGCTTTCTTT. It codes for CASSYTGSTEAFF.